The clone carrying this T cell receptor (beta chain) was counted many times. TCRdb analysed the RACE reads with MiXCR anew, one entry per CDR3 protein. The data show approximately 350,000 distinct CDR3 sequences, with over 6% seen just once and less than 6.5% held by the top ten. As to time point: patch test 2, 6 weeks after DPC sensitization. This sample's treatment: therapeutic diphenylcyclopropenone sensitization with weekly scalp DPC. This sample was included in a study of human T cells and chemical hapten exposure. CDR1 and CDR2 (germline): SQVTM, ANQGSEA. Trimming removed 4 bases from V and 5 bases from J, with 10 bases in between. The CDR3 has 12 residues.

The sample here was whole blood, taken in connection with sensitization to the hapten diphenylcyclopropenone (DPC). The rearrangement uses TRBV29-1 and TRBJ2-3; D not resolved. This TCR derives from a woman between 18 and 29 years old with alopecia areata. Some clones in this sample may be carry-over from other donors' samples. The CDR3 spells CSVGTRLDTQYF. The CDR3 DNA is TGCAGCGTTGGGACCCGCTTAGATACGCAGTATTTT.